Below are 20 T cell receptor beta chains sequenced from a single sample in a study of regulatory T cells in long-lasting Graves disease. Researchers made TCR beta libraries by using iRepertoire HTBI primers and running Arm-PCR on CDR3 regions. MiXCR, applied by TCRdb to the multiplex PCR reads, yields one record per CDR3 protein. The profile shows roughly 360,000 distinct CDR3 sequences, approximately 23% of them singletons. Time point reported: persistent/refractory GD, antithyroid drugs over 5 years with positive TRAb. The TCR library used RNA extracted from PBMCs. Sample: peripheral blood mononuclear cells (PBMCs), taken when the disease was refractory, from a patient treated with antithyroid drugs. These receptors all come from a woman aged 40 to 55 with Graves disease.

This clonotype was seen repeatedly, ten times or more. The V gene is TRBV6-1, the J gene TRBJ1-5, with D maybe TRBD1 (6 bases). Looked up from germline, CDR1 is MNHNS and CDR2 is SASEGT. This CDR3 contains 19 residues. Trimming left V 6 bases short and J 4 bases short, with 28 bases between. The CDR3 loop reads CASSPDRTGQFLDNQPQHF. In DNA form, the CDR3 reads TGTGCCAGCAGCCCTGACAGGACGGGACAATTTTTGGATAATCAGCCCCAGCATTTT.

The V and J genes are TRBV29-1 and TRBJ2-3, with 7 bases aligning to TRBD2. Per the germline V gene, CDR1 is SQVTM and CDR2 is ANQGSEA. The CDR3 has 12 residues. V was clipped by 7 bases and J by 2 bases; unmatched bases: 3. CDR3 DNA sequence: TGCAGCGGGCGGGGGATCACAGATACGCAGTATTTT. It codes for CSGRGITDTQYF.

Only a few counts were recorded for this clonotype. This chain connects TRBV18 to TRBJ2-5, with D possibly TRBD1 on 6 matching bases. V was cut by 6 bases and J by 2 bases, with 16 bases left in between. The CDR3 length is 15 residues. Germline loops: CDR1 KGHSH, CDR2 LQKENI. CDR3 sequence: CASSRTGQLQETQYF. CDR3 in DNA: TGTGCCAGCTCCCGAACAGGACAGCTACAAGAGACCCAGTACTTC.

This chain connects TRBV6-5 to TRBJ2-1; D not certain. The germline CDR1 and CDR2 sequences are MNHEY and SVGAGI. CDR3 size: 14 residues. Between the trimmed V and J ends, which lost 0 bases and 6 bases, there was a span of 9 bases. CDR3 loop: CASSYSNLVNEQFF. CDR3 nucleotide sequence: TGTGCCAGCAGTTACTCTAACCTAGTCAATGAGCAGTTCTTC.

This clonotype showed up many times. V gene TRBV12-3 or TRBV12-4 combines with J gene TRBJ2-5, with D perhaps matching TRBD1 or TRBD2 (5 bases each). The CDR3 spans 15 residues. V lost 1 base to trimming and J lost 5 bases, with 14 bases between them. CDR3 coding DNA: TGTGCCAGCAGTTTAGTGTCTGGGGGAAGGGAGACCCAGTACTTC. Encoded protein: CASSLVSGGRETQYF.

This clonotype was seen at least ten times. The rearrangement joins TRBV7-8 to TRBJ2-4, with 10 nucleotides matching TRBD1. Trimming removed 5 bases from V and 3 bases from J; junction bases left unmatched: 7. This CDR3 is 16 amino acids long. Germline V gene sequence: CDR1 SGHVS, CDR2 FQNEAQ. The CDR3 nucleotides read TGTGCCAGCAGCCAGAGGACAGGGGGAAGCAAAAACATTCAGTACTTC. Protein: CASSQRTGGSKNIQYF.

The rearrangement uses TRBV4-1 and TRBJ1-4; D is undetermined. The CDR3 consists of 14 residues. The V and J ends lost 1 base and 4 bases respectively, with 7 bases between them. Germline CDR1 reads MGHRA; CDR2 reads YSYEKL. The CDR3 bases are TGCGCCAGCAGCCAAGTAGTGGGTAATGAAAAACTGTTTTTT. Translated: CASSQVVGNEKLFF.

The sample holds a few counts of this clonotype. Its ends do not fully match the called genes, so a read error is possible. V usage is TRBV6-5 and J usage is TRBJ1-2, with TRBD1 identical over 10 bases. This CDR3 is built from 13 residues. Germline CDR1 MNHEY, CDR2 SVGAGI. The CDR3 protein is CASSSGTGDGHTF. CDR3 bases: TGTGCCAGCAGTTCCGGGACAGGGGATGGCCACACCTTC.

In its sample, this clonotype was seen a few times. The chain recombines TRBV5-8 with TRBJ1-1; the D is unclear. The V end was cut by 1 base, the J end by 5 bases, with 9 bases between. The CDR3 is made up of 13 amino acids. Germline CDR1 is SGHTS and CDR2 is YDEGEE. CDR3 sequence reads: CASSLWGRTEAFF. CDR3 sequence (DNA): TGTGCCAGCAGCTTGTGGGGAAGAACTGAAGCTTTCTTT.

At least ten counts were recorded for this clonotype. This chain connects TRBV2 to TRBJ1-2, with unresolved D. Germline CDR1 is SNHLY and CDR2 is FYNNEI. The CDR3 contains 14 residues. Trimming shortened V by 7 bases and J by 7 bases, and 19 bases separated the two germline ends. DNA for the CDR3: TGTGCCAGCAATCCCGAGGGTTCCGGCCGTGGCTACACCTTC. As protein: CASNPEGSGRGYTF.

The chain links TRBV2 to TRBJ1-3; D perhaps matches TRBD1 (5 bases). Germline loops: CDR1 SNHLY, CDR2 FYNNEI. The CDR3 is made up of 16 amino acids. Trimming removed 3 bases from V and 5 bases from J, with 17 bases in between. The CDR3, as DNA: TGTGCCAGCAGTGACGGACAAGGCGCCGTGAGAAACACCATATATTTT. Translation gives CASSDGQGAVRNTIYF.

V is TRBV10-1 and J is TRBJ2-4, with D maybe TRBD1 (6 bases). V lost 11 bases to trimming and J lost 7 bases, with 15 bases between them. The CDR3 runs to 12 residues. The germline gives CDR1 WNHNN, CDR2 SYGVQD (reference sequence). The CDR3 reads CAQTTGLNIQYF. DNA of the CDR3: TGCGCCCAGACAACAGGGTTGAACATTCAGTACTTC.

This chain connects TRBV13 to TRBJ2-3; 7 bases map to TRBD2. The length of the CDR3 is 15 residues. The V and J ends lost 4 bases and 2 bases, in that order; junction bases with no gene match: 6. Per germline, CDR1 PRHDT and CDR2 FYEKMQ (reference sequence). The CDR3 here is CASSSKREPTDTQYF. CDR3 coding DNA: TGTGCCAGCAGCTCGAAGCGGGAACCCACAGATACGCAGTATTTT.

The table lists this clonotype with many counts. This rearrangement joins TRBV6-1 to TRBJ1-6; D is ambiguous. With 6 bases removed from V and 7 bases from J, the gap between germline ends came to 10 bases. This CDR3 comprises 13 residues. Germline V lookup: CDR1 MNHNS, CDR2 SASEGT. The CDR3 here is CASRTRRNSPLHF. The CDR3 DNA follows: TGTGCCAGCAGGACCAGGCGGAATTCACCCCTCCACTTT.

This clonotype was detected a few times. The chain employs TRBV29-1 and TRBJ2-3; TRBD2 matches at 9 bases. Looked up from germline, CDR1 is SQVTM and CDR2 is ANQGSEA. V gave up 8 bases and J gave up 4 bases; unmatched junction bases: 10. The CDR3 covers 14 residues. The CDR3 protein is CSHKEREVADTQYF. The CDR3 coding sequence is TGCAGCCATAAGGAGCGGGAGGTCGCAGATACGCAGTATTTT.

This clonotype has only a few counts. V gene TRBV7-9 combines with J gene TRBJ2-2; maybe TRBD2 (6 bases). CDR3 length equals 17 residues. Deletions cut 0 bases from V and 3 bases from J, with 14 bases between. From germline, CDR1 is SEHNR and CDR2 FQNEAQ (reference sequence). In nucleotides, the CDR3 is TGTGCCAGCAGCTTAGCGGGCGCGGGGAAGCACACCGGGGAGCTGTTTTTT. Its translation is CASSLAGAGKHTGELFF.

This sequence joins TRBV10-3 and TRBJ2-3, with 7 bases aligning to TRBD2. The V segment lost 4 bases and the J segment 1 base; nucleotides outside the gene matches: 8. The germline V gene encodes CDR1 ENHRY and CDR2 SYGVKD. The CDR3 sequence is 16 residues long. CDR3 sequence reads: CAISVKGREGTDTQYF. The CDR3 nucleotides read TGTGCCATCAGTGTAAAAGGCCGGGAGGGCACAGATACGCAGTATTTT.

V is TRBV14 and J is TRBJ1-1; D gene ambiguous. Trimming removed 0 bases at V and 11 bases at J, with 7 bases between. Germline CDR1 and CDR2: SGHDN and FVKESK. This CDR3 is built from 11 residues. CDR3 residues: CASSQEGGAFF. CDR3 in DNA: TGTGCCAGCAGCCAAGAGGGTGGGGCTTTCTTT. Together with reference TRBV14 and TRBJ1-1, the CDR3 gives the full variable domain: EAGVTQFPSHSVIEKGQTVTLRCDPISGHDNLYWYRRVMGKEIKFLLHFVKESKQDESGMPNNRFLAERTGGTYSTLKVQPAELEDSGVYFCASSQEGGAFFGQGTRLTVV.

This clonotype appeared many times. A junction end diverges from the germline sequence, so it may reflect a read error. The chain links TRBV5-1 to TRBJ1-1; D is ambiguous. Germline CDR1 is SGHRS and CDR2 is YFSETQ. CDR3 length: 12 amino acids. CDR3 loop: CASSFEGTEAFF. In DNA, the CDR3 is TGTGCCAGCAGTTTTGAGGGCACTGAAGCTTTCTTT.

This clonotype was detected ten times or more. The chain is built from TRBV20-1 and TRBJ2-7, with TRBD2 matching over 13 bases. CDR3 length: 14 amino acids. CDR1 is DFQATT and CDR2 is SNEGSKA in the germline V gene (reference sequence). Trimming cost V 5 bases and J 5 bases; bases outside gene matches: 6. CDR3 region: CSALGLAGVDEQYF. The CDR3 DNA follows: TGCAGTGCTCTTGGACTAGCGGGAGTTGACGAGCAGTACTTC.